The present T cell receptor beta chain was sequenced within a study of T cells after somatic rescue of genetic block. The method was immunoSEQ multiplex PCR; TCRdb's version includes in-frame clones alone and lacks a portion of them. The sample shows approximately 100,000 clones, 80% to 90% of them seen only once. Per germline, CDR1 LGHNT and CDR2 FRNRAP. Trimming stripped 5 bases from V and 0 bases from J, with 11 bases between. CDR3 length equals 15 residues. The sequencing sample was made of peripheral blood mononuclear cells (PBMCs). The source is a woman aged 18-35 years. This sequence joins TRBV12-5 and TRBJ2-1, with D possibly matching TRBD2 (5 bases). The DNA for the CDR3 is TGTGCTAGTGGTGTGAGGGAAAGCTCCTACAATGAGCAGTTCTTC. Translation: CASGVRESSYNEQFF.